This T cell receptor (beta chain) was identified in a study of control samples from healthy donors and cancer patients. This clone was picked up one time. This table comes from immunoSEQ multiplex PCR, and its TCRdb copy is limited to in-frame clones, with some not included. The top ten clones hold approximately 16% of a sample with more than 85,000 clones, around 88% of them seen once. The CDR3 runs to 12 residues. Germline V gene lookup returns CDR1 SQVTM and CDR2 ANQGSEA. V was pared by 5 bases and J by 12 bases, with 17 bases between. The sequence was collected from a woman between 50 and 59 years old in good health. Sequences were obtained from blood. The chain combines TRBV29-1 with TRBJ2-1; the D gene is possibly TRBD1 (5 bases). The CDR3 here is CSVFPRAQGQFF. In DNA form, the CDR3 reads TGCAGCGTTTTTCCCAGGGCTCAGGGGCAGTTCTTC.